This T cell receptor beta chain was recorded in a study of blood T cell repertoires in COVID-19 (dated by TCRdb to 2019 to 2021). With regard to the full study: The collaborator samples originated in the United States, Italy and Spain and spanned the acute and convalescent phases of COVID-19. The material from the prospective study consisted of cDNA or gDNA derived from T cells, B-cell-depleted T cells, or PBMCs. A freely available public database, intended as a resource for researchers studying the immune response to SARS-CoV-2, is where the repertoires were released. Subjects who had been exposed to COVID-19, were actively infected with it, or had recovered from it provided the deeply sampled blood TCRbeta repertoires that made up the dataset. Samples were obtained from the ongoing ImmuneRACE study (first 160 participants) and from 1,254 subjects provided by 6 global collaborators. Where available, HLA class I and class II types were obtained from metadata supplied by the sample provider rather than from assay-based typing. A de-identified subject ID, COVID-19 status, age in years and sex were almost always included in the sample metadata.

Germline trimming amounts to 4 bases on V and 5 bases on J, with 14 as the count of junction bases outside the gene matches. The CDR3 holds 16 amino acids from the cysteine to the phenylalanine. Here the CDR3 DNA is all that survives: 48 bases in frame from base 1. The germline V gene specifies SGHRS as CDR1 and YFSETQ as CDR2. Each collaborating institution followed its own protocols to collect whole blood in K2EDTA tubes. For TCRbeta analysis, collaborators shipped samples as frozen whole blood, isolated PBMCs, or DNA extracted from either of those sample types. Study-wide conclusions, independent of this receptor: The amount of clinical and demographic metadata varied by source and participant and was provided uncurated.

TCRbeta CDR3 regions were amplified from genomic DNA by means of the immunoSEQ Assay, a bias-controlled multiplex PCR. In the source study's methods: The number of nucleated cells in each sample was estimated from the amplification of reference gene primers within the assay. To quantify the absolute abundance of each unique TCRbeta CDR3 rearrangement, sequence reads were collapsed and filtered. For each sample, productive Simpson clonality was calculated as the square root of Simpson's diversity index across productive rearrangements. Drawn from immuneACCESS, this table holds only the in-frame rearrangements with V and J called that TCRdb kept. Clones are partly lost; checked studies trace under half to an unresolved V gene and leave the rest unexplained. D and trimming come from the DNA, and the V and J calls and clone size come from that table. The sample table records 75,000 to 100,000 clones; 86% of these occur just once. The ten largest clones capture 1.7% of the sample.

Concerning this clone: The clone's antigen remains unknown. Qualities for individual bases were not recorded, and no much larger clone is one base off.

The receptor comes from a man older than 75 with acute or convalescent COVID-19. The chain was built from TRBV5-1 and TRBJ1-1, with 7 junctional bases fitting TRBD1. The sequenced sample was peripheral blood. In nucleotides, the sequence is TGCGCCAGCAGCCCCCGGGACAGTTCCCCGGGAACTGAAGCTTTCTTT. The encoded protein is CASSPRDSSPGTEAFF. The full variable domain, with segments outside the CDR3 supplied by the reference TRBV5-1 and TRBJ1-1 proteins, appears as KAGVTQTPRYLIKTRGQQVTLSCSPISGHRSVSWYQQTPGQGLQFLFEYFSETQRNKGNFPGRFSGRQFSNSRSEMNVSTLELGDSALYLCASSPRDSSPGTEAFFGQGTRLTVV.